Below, 8 T cell receptor beta chains from the same sample are listed, as sequenced in a study of CD4 T cells in relation to SARS-CoV-2 and coronaviruses. Unexposed donor CD4+ T cells date from about 2010-2018, before the COVID-19 pandemic. Isolation of CD4+ T cells took place after approximately eleven days in culture. Sequencing was performed with immunoSEQ multiplex PCR; in TCRdb, only in-frame clones are kept and a portion is missing. This table holds over 15,000 clones, about four fifths found once. The antigens these receptors bind are not known. Source material: CD4+ T cells from PBMCs, cultured in vitro. The receptors come from a human donor in good health.

The chain joins TRBV18 to TRBJ2-5; tentatively, D is TRBD2 (6 bases). Per germline, CDR1 KGHSH and CDR2 LQKENI. There are 14 residues in the CDR3. Trimming left V 3 bases short and J 5 bases short, with 13 bases between. The CDR3 sequence: CASSPQTRLETQYF. In DNA, the CDR3 is TGTGCCAGCTCACCCCAGACTAGGCTGGAGACCCAGTACTTC.

J is TRBJ2-7 and V is TRBV28; D uncertain. CDR1 and CDR2 (germline): MDHEN, SYDVKM. V lost 6 bases to trimming and J lost 0 bases, with 6 bases between them. This CDR3 is 12 amino acids long. The CDR3 DNA reads TGTGCCAGCAGAAAAGACTCCTACGAGCAGTACTTC. Its translation is CASRKDSYEQYF.

The chain has TRBV24-1 and TRBJ2-2; possibly TRBD1 for D (6 bases). V was pared by 5 bases and J by 1 base, with 7 bases between. The CDR3 extends over 14 amino acids. CDR1 is KGHDR, CDR2 SFDVKD, per germline. The CDR3 sequence: CATSGGQNTGELFF. The CDR3 coding sequence is TGTGCCACCAGTGGGGGGCAGAACACCGGGGAGCTGTTTTTT.

This rearrangement joins TRBV4-3 to TRBJ2-3; 10 nucleotides align to TRBD2. V trimming: 1 base; J trimming: 6 bases; junction bases outside the gene matches: 4. The CDR3 is made up of 15 amino acids. Germline-derived CDR1 and CDR2 are LGHNA and YSLEER. The CDR3 protein is CASSQASGRQDTQYF. The CDR3 region has the DNA TGCGCCAGCAGCCAAGCTAGCGGGAGACAGGATACGCAGTATTTT.

The sample holds a few counts of this clone. The V gene is TRBV2, the J gene TRBJ2-1, with D unclear. This CDR3 is built from 11 residues. Germline CDR1 SNHLY, CDR2 FYNNEI. The V and J ends lost 10 bases and 7 bases respectively, with 11 bases between them. CDR3 nucleotide sequence: TGTGCCATCCCGATCGGGAATGAGCAGTTCTTC. Translating it yields CAIPIGNEQFF.

The chain joins TRBV18 to TRBJ1-5; D unresolved. Germline V gene data show CDR1 as KGHSH and CDR2 as LQKENI. Trimming took off 6 bases at V and 2 bases at J, with 14 bases between the two ends. The CDR3 is 15 residues long. CDR3 sequence reads: CASSMGLSGNQPQHF. CDR3 coding DNA: TGTGCCAGCTCTATGGGGTTGAGTGGCAATCAGCCCCAGCATTTT.

This clone was seen once. The rearrangement joins TRBV7-2 to TRBJ2-2; 8 bases are a match to TRBD2. V lost 3 bases and J lost 4; bases outside the gene matches: 7. CDR1 and CDR2 (germline): SGHTA, FQGNSA. The CDR3 has 16 amino acids. This CDR3 reads CASSFIVAGFTGELFF. The CDR3 nucleotides read TGTGCCAGCAGCTTTATAGTAGCGGGATTCACCGGGGAGCTGTTTTTT.

The chain has TRBV21-1 and TRBJ2-3; the listed D gene, TRBD2, was not tested against the DNA. TRBV21-1 is a listed pseudogene. The CDR3 has 17 amino acids. CDR3 residues: CASSNGNLAGGTDTQYF. The DNA of the CDR3 is TGTGCCAGCAGCAATGGGAATCTAGCGGGGGGGACAGATACGCAGTATTTT.